This T cell receptor beta chain was profiled in a study of regulatory dendritic cells for organ transplantation. Study details: Monocytes received vitamin D3 on days 0 and 4, IL-10 on day 4.

The method was immunoSEQ multiplex PCR; TCRdb's version includes in-frame clones alone and lacks a portion of them. The table includes about 12,000 clones, about three fifths detected once. Study conclusions and caveats: The most alloreactive TCR clonotypes were found in resting memory CD8+ cells. The authors noted considerable between-person heterogeneity in alloreactive memory CD8+ cells. Memory CD8+ clonal expansion seemed more limited with regulatory than mature dendritic cells.

Allogeneic regulatory or mature dendritic cells were co-cultured for four to six days with CFSE-labeled sorted T cells at 1:10. J lost 0 bases, V lost 5 bases, and 14 bases had no gene match. Germline V gene data show CDR1 as PRHDT and CDR2 as FYEKMQ (reference sequence). This CDR3 has 18 residues. This clone was seen just once. Its antigen is currently unknown. The TCR was taken from a human donor in good health. The gene calls are TRBV13 and TRBJ2-7; TRBD2 agrees at 9 bases. Sequencing input: naive CD8+ T cells from blood cultured with dendritic cells. The subset is: CD45RA+ naive T cells. The CDR3 here is CASSPGGAGGLSSYEQYF. Here the CDR3 DNA reads TGTGCCAGCAGCCCCGGGGGAGCGGGGGGCCTAAGCTCCTACGAGCAGTACTTC.